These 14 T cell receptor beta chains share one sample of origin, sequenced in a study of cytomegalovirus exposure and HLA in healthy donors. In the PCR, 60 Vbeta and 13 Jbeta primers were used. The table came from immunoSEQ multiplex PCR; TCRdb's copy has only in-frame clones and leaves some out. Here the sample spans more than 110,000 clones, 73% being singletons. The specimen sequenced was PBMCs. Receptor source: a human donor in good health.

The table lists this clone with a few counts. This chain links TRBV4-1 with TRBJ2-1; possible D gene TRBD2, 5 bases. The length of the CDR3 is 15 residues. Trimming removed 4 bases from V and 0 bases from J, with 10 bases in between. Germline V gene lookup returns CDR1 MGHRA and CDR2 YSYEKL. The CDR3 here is CASSLTTSSYNEQFF. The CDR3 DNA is TGCGCCAGCAGCCTGACTACCAGCTCCTACAATGAGCAGTTCTTC.

The CDR3 spells CASRQGYEQYF. The CDR3 DNA is TGTGCCAGTAGACAGGGCTACGAGCAGTACTTC. The rearrangement links TRBV19 to TRBJ2-7; D may be TRBD1 (6 bases). The CDR3 is made up of 11 amino acids. Germline values: CDR1 LNHDA, CDR2 SQIVND (reference sequence). The V end lost 6 bases, the J end lost 3 bases, and 6 bases lay between the germline ends.

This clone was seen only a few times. The CDR3 sequence is CASSGEGGFNEQYF. CDR3 coding DNA: TGTGCCAGCAGCGGGGAGGGAGGGTTCAACGAGCAGTACTTC. This sequence joins TRBV2 and TRBJ2-7; TRBD2 agrees at 7 bases. V shed 6 bases and J 5 bases; nucleotides not matched to a gene: 10. CDR1 SNHLY and CDR2 FYNNEI come from the germline V gene. The CDR3 loop spans 14 amino acids.

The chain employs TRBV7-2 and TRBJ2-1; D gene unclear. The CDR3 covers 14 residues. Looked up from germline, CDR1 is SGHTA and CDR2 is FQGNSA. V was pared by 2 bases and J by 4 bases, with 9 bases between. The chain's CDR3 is CASSLLIQYNEQFF. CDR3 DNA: TGTGCCAGCAGCTTACTGATTCAGTACAATGAGCAGTTCTTC.

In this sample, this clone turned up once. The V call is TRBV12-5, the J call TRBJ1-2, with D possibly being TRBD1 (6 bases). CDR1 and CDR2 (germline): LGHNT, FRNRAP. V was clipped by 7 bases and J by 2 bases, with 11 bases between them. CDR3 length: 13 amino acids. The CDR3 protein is CASARTANYGYTF. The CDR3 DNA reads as TGTGCTAGTGCCAGGACAGCCAACTATGGCTACACCTTC.

In nucleotides, the CDR3 is TGTGCCAGCAGCCAAGACAGGGACGAGCAGTACTTC. It translates to CASSQDRDEQYF. This chain links TRBV6-5 with TRBJ2-7; TRBD1 matches at 7 bases. The V gene end was trimmed by 6 bases and the J gene end by 5 bases; junction bases not matched to a gene: 4. The CDR3 has 12 amino acids. Germline V gene lookup returns CDR1 MNHEY and CDR2 SVGAGI.

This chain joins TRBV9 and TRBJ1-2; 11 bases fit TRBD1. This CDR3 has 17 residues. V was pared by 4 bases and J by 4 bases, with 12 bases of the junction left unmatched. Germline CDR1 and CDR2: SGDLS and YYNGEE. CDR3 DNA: TGTGCCAGCAGCCTCCGGGTCGGGACAGGGGGTATCTATGGCTACACCTTC. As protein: CASSLRVGTGGIYGYTF.

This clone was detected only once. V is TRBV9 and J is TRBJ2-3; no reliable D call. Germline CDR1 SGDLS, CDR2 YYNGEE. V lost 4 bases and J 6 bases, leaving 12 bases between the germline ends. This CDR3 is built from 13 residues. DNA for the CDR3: TGTGCCAGCAGCCCCCCCCTAATGGATACGCAGTATTTT. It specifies CASSPPLMDTQYF.

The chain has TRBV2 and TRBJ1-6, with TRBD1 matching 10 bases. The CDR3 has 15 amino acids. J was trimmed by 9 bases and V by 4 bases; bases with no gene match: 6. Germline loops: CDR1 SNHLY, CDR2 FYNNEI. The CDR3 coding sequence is TGTGCCAGCAGTGGGACAGGGGGATCGGTTTCACCCCTCCACTTT. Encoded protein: CASSGTGGSVSPLHF.

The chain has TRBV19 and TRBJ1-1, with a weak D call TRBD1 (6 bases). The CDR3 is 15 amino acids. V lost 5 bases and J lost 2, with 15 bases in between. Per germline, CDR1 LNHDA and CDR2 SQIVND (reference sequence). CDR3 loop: CASSPLGGANTEAFF. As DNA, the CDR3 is TGTGCCAGTAGTCCCCTGGGGGGGGCCAACACTGAAGCTTTCTTT.

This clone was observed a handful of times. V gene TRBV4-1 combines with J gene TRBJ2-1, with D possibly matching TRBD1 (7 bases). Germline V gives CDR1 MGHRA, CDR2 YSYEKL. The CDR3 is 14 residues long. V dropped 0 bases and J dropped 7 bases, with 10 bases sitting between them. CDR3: CASSQEQGRNEQFF. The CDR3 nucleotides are TGCGCCAGCAGCCAAGAACAGGGGAGGAATGAGCAGTTCTTC.

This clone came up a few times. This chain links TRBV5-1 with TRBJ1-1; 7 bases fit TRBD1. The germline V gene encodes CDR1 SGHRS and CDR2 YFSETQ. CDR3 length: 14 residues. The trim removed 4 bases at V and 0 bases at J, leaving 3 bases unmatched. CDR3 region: CASSRTGMNTEAFF. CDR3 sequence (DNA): TGCGCCAGCAGCCGGACAGGCATGAACACTGAAGCTTTCTTT.

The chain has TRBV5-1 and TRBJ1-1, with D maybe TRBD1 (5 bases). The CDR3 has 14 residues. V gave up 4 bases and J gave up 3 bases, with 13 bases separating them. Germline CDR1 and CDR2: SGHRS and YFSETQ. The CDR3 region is CASSTEGLDTEAFF. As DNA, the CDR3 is TGCGCCAGCAGCACGGAGGGGTTGGACACTGAAGCTTTCTTT.

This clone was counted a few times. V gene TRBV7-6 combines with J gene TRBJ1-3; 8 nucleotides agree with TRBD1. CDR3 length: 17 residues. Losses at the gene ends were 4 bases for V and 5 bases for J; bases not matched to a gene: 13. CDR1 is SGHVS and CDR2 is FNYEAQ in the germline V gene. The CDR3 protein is CASSSGQVYHNRNTIYF. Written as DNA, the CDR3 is TGTGCCAGCAGCTCGGGACAGGTCTATCATAATAGAAACACCATATATTTT.